This T cell receptor (beta chain) was recovered during a study of regulatory T cells in long-lasting Graves disease. The study's findings and limits: Relative to new patients (roughly 980), persistent patients exhibited greater sharing of public clonotypes (approximately 2,700). Graves' patients with persistent disease showed TCR diversity lower than patients newly diagnosed.

CDR3 length equals 16 residues. Germline CDR1 reads MNHEY; CDR2 reads SVGAGI. V was clipped by 6 bases and J by 0 bases, with 15 bases between them. iRepertoire HTBI primers and Arm-PCR of CDR3 regions built TCR beta libraries. MiXCR, applied by TCRdb to the multiplex PCR reads, yields one record per CDR3 protein. Here the sample spans approximately 470,000 distinct CDR3 sequences, around 15% being singletons. Time point of the sample: newly diagnosed GD, antithyroid drugs for less than 3 months. From RNA extracted from PBMCs, the TCR library was made. The table lists this clonotype with many counts. The antigen remains unidentified. The same specimen was also included in a second study, on T cells in Graves' hyperthyroidism and ophthalmopathy. That work adds: A model built on 13 V-J features separated ophthalmopathy from stable hyperthyroidism.

The clonotype was recovered from a man aged 35-49 years with Graves disease. Material: peripheral blood mononuclear cells (PBMCs), obtained at new diagnosis, from a patient treated with antithyroid drugs. The J gene is TRBJ2-1, the V gene TRBV6-5, with D perhaps matching TRBD1 or TRBD2 (6 bases each). The CDR3 region is CASRLLGGSSYNEQFF. Here the CDR3 DNA reads TGTGCCAGCAGATTACTAGGGGGGAGCTCCTACAATGAGCAGTTCTTC.